This T cell receptor (beta chain) was captured by sequencing in a study of T-cell reconstitution after alpha-beta-depleted transplantation in children. Study results and limitations: Some patients' high day-60 TCRbeta diversity was attributed to recipient cells surviving conditioning. The authors attributed T-cell counts and diversity one year after transplant mostly to newly produced T cells. Two months or so post-transplant, alpha-beta T cells reportedly derived from several hundred expanded graft clones.

On this clonotype: Its antigen is unknown.

The CDR3 covers 14 residues. Trimming stripped 5 bases from V and 3 bases from J, with 12 bases between. Germline V CDR1 and CDR2: ENHRY, SYGVKD. As it was prepared, the TCRbeta library received unique molecular identifiers. From the PCR reads, TCRdb called clonotypes with MiXCR, one entry per CDR3 protein. The sample contains under 250,000 distinct CDR3 sequences, 24% of which appear only once. This chain uses TRBV10-3 with TRBJ2-3, with D unresolved. The sequencing here drew on PBMCs, mostly from graft donor cells, taken 360 days after TCRalphabeta/CD19-depleted stem cell transplant. The receptor's source is a female patient aged 2-9 years who had a stem cell transplant for congenital amegakaryocytic thrombocytopenia, so the T cells may come from the graft donor. Here the CDR3 reads CAISTDLLTDTQYF. Written as DNA, the CDR3 is TGTGCCATCAGTACCGACCTGTTGACAGATACGCAGTATTTT.